This T cell receptor (beta chain) was identified during a study of blood T cell repertoires in COVID-19. On the study more broadly: Nucleic acid was either cDNA or gDNA, and it came from T cells, B-cell-depleted T cells, or PBMCs.

TCRdb keeps only in-frame clones here, not all; method: immunoSEQ multiplex PCR. This sample carries tens of thousands of clones, 75% to 85% of them seen once, and the ten largest clones take 25% to 35%. The germline V gene has CDR1 SEHNR and CDR2 FQNEAQ (reference sequence). V lost 7 bases to trimming and J lost 1 base, with 11 bases between them. This CDR3 has 14 residues. This TCR was recovered from an elderly woman with acute or convalescent COVID-19. The gene calls are TRBV7-9 and TRBJ1-3; D is unresolved. The specimen sequenced was peripheral blood. CDR3 nucleotide sequence: TGTGCCAGCACCCGAGCCCGTTCTGGAAACACCATATATTTT. This encodes CASTRARSGNTIYF.